These T cell receptor beta chains were read from a single sample in a study of blood T cell repertoires in COVID-19. Using immunoSEQ multiplex PCR, the repertoire was profiled, and TCRdb retains in-frame clones only, with some absent. The sample holds under 300,000 clones; about 88% are singletons and the top ten take more than 1.4%. The sample taken for sequencing was peripheral blood. Receptor source: a human donor with COVID-19, enrolled during active disease. The donor label of this sample is uncertain. Both conserved end residues are part of each CDR3. A D gene is named only where the DNA matches it firmly. Part of the rows lack a size; the others show once, few, many or a class for expanded clones.

J	size	D	V	CDR3	DNA
TRBJ1-1	NA	NA	TRBV19	CASSIAVNPNTEAFF	TGTGCCAGTAGTATAGCAGTCAACCCGAACACTGAAGCTTTCTTT
TRBJ1-5	NA	TRBD1	TRBV28	CASTSPGTGTFGNQPQHF	TGTGCCAGCACCAGCCCCGGGACAGGGACTTTTGGCAATCAGCCCCAGCATTTT
TRBJ1-1	NA	NA	TRBV12-5	CASAWNTEAFF	TGTGCTAGTGCGTGGAACACTGAAGCTTTCTTT
TRBJ2-1	NA	TRBD1	TRBV6-2/TRBV6-3	CASTPWTGGYNEQFF	TGTGCCAGCACCCCCTGGACAGGGGGCTACAATGAGCAGTTCTTC
TRBJ1-1	NA	NA	TRBV30	CAWSSLLNSGRDTEAFF	TGTGCCTGGAGCTCTCTTCTAAATTCCGGTAGAGACACTGAAGCTTTCTTT
TRBJ2-2	NA	TRBD1	TRBV3-1/TRBV3-2	CASSQRTGGIGELFF	TGTGCCAGCAGCCAACGGACAGGGGGCATCGGGGAGCTGTTTTTT
TRBJ2-3	NA	TRBD2	TRBV19	CASSIRGGAGDTQYF	TGTGCCAGTAGTATCCGGGGGGGCGCGGGAGATACGCAGTATTTT
TRBJ1-5	NA	TRBD1	TRBV19	CASSNPGGAIGNQPQHF	TGTGCCAGTAGTAATCCAGGGGGCGCGATCGGCAATCAGCCCCAGCATTTT
TRBJ2-1	NA	TRBD2	TRBV7-9	CASSDIAGGDEQFF	TGTGCCAGCAGCGACATAGCGGGAGGGGATGAGCAGTTCTTC
TRBJ2-2	NA	NA	TRBV29-1	CSAVARGNTGELFF	TGCAGCGCGGTGGCTAGGGGTAACACCGGGGAGCTGTTTTTT
TRBJ2-3	NA	TRBD2	TRBV19	CASSMATSGYTQYF	TGTGCCAGTAGTATGGCGACTAGCGGTTATACGCAGTATTTT
TRBJ2-1	few	TRBD2	TRBV7-9	CASSLERGQQFF	TGTGCCAGCAGCTTAGAGCGGGGGCAGCAGTTCTTC
TRBJ1-4	NA	NA	TRBV4-3	CASSQDFAGSEKLFF	TGCGCCAGCAGCCAAGATTTCGCGGGGAGTGAAAAACTGTTTTTT
TRBJ1-1	NA	TRBD1	TRBV27	CASSLRRTGLAFF	TGTGCCAGCAGTTTAAGGAGGACAGGGTTAGCTTTCTTT
TRBJ1-5	NA	NA	TRBV6-6	CASSSKVPGRDQPQHF	TGTGCCAGCAGTTCAAAGGTCCCAGGGAGGGATCAGCCCCAGCATTTT
TRBJ2-1	NA	TRBD1	TRBV11-1	CASSPGQGFDEQFF	TGTGCCAGCAGTCCGGGACAGGGGTTCGATGAGCAGTTCTTC
TRBJ1-6	NA	TRBD1	TRBV19	CASRPGQTNSPLHF	TGTGCCAGTAGGCCGGGACAGACAAATTCACCCCTCCACTTT
TRBJ1-2	NA	NA	TRBV29-1	CSVVTGGDYGYTF	TGCAGCGTGGTGACAGGTGGGGACTATGGCTACACCTTC
TRBJ2-7	NA	TRBD1	TRBV6-6	CASTRTGNYEQYF	TGTGCCAGCACCCGGACAGGGAACTACGAGCAGTACTTC
TRBJ2-7	once	NA	TRBV11-3	CASSLDRDEQYF	TGTGCCAGCAGCTTAGATCGGGACGAGCAGTACTTC
TRBJ2-7	NA	NA	TRBV10-1	CASSVSRDSYSSYEQYF	TGCGCCAGCAGTGTTTCCCGGGACTCCTATAGCTCCTACGAGCAGTACTTC
TRBJ1-2	NA	NA	TRBV27	CASSHGGSQGYTF	TGTGCCAGCAGTCATGGGGGGTCGCAAGGCTACACCTTC
TRBJ2-3	NA	TRBD1	TRBV5-1	CASSRQGLETDTQYF	TGCGCCAGCAGCCGACAGGGCTTGGAGACAGATACGCAGTATTTT
TRBJ2-3	NA	TRBD1	TRBV6-5	CASSFEQGNTQYF	TGTGCCAGCAGTTTTGAACAGGGGAATACGCAGTATTTT
TRBJ1-1	NA	NA	TRBV30	CAWREFSGTEAFF	TGTGCCTGGAGGGAGTTTTCCGGGACTGAAGCTTTCTTT
TRBJ2-1	NA	NA	TRBV7-2	CASSYDRYNEQFF	TGTGCCAGCAGCTACGACAGATACAATGAGCAGTTCTTC
TRBJ1-1	NA	NA	TRBV4-2	CASSQVVRTAGEAFF	TGTGCCAGCAGCCAAGTGGTGAGAACGGCAGGGGAAGCTTTCTTT
TRBJ2-5	NA	TRBD2	TRBV3-1/TRBV3-2	CASSQGPLAVRQETQYF	TGTGCCAGCAGCCAAGGACCACTAGCGGTTCGGCAAGAGACCCAGTACTTC